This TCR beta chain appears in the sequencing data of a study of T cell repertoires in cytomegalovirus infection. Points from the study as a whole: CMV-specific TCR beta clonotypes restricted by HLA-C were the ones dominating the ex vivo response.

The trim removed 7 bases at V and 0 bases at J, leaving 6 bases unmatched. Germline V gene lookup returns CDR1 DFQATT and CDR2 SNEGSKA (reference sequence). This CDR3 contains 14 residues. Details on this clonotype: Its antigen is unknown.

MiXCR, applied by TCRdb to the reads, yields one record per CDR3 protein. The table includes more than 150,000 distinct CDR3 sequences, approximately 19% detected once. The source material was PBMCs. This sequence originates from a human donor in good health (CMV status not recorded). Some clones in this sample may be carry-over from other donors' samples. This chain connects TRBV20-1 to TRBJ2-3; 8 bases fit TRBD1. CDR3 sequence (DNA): TGCAGTGTCGTCCAGGGGGCTAGCACAGATACGCAGTATTTT. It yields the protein CSVVQGASTDTQYF.